This TCR beta chain was profiled in a study of CD4 and CD8 cells across lung adenocarcinoma regions (dated by TCRdb to 2016 to 2019). In terms of the full investigation: The study examined intratumor heterogeneity of the T cell receptor repertoire by comparing tumor centers with tumor margins.

Libraries came from PCR. Sequencing relied on a HiSeq X Ten. The public sequencing data were trimmed at Q25 with fastp and processed into clonotypes with MiXCR by TCRdb, which kept only in-frame beta chains. Rows merge per CDR3 protein into single entries with the most common DNA and genes. The sample records 20,000 to 25,000 distinct CDR3 sequences, approximately 54% of which are singletons. The top ten constitute 25% to 30% of the sample. Patients with localized lung adenocarcinoma, a subtype of non-small cell lung cancer, were used as donors. These samples came from the centers of localized lung adenocarcinomas. For TCR repertoire analysis, CD8+ T cells taken from tumor tissue were profiled apart from CD4+ T cells. From the cysteine up to the phenylalanine, the CDR3 has a length of 11 residues. The retained sequence is limited to the CDR3, 33 bases, with the frame set at the first base. The germline V gene gives CDR1 as MNHNS and CDR2 as SASEGT.

Turning to this clonotype: It lacks a known antigen. Relative to the germline gene, one junction end is altered; a read error may explain this.

The material sequenced was CD8+ T cells from the center of a lung tumor. Taken with the paper, the label for cell subset or site translates to: tumor center region. The chain couples TRBV6-1 to TRBJ2-1, with the D gene not clear enough to name. The sequence was collected from a female donor with lung adenocarcinoma. The CD4 and CD8 labels of this study may be unreliable. The sequenced DNA: TGTGCCAGCAGGTCCCAAGATGCGCAGTTCTTT. Its translation is CASRSQDAQFF.